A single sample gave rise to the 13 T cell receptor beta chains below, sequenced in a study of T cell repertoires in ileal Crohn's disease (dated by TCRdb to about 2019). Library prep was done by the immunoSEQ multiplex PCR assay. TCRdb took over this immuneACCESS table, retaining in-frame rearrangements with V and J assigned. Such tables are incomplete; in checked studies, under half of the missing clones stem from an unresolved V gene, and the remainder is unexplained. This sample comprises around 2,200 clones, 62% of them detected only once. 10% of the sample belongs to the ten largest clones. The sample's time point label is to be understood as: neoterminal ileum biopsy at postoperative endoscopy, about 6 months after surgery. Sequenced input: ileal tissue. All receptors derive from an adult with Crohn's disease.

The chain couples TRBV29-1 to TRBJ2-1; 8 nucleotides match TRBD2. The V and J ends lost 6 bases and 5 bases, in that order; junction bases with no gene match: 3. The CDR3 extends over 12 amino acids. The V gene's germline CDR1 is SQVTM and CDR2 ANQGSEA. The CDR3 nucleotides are TGCAGCGTCGGGACTAGAAACAATGAGCAGTTCTTC. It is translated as CSVGTRNNEQFF.

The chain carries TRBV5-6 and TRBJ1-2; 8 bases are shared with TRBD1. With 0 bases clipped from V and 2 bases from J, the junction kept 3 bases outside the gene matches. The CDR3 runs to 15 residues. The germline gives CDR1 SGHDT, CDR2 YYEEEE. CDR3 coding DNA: TGTGCCAGCAGCTTGGGTGGACAGGGAAACTATGGCTACACCTTC. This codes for CASSLGGQGNYGYTF.

The CDR3 DNA reads TGTGCCAGCAGCCGAGGGGACGGGGGGAACACTGAAGCTTTCTTT. Its translation is CASSRGDGGNTEAFF. The chain recombines TRBV7-6 with TRBJ1-1, with a possible D match to TRBD1 (5 bases). Trimming took off 5 bases at V and 1 base at J, with 14 bases between the two ends. The CDR3 is made up of 15 amino acids. Germline values: CDR1 SGHVS, CDR2 FNYEAQ.

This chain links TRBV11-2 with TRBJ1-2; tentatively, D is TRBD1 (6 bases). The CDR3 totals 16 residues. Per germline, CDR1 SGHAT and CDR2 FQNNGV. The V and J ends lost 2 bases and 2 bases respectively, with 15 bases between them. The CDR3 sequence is CASSLPRAGGNYGYTF. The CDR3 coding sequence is TGTGCCAGCAGCTTACCCAGGGCGGGGGGCAACTATGGCTACACCTTC.

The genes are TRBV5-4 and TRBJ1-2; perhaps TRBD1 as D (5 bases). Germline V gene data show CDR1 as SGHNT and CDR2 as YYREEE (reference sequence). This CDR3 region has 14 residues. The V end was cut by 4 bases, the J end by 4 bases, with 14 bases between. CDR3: CASSPRGAAYGYTF. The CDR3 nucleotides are TGTGCCAGCAGCCCGCGGGGCGCTGCCTATGGCTACACCTTC.

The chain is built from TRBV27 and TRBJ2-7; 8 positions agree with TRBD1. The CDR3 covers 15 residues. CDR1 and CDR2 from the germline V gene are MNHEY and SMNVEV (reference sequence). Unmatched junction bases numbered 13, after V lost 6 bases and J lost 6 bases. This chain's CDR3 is CASRPQTGTGGEQYF. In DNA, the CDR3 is TGTGCCAGCAGACCTCAAACCGGGACAGGCGGCGAGCAGTACTTC.

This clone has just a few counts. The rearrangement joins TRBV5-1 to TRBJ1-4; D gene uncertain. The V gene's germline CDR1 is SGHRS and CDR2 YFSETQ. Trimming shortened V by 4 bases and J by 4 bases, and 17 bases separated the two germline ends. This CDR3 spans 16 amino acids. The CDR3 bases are TGCGCCAGCAGCCTAATCTCCGACATCTTTAATGAAAAACTGTTTTTT. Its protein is CASSLISDIFNEKLFF. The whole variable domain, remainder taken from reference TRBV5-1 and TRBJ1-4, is KAGVTQTPRYLIKTRGQQVTLSCSPISGHRSVSWYQQTPGQGLQFLFEYFSETQRNKGNFPGRFSGRQFSNSRSEMNVSTLELGDSALYLCASSLISDIFNEKLFFGSGTQLSVL.

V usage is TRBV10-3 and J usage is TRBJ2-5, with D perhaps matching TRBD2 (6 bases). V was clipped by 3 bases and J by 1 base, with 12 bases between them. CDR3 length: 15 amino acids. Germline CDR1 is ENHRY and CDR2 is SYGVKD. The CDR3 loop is CAISDQRAGQETQYF. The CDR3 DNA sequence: TGTGCCATCAGTGACCAGCGGGCAGGCCAAGAGACCCAGTACTTC.

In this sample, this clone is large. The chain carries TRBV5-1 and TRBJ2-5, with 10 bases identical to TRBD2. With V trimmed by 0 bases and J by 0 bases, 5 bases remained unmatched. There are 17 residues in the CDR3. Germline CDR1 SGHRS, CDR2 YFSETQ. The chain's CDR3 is CASSLGLAGVYQETQYF. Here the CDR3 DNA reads TGCGCCAGCAGCTTGGGCCTAGCGGGGGTGTACCAAGAGACCCAGTACTTC.

The CDR3 DNA reads as TGTGCCAGCAGTTACTCAGGGGGAATCAGCTTGGGCTACACCTTC. Translation: CASSYSGGISLGYTF. V usage is TRBV6-5 and J usage is TRBJ1-2; tentative D call: TRBD1 (6 bases). V lost 0 bases to trimming and J lost 8 bases, with 16 bases between them. Germline V gives CDR1 MNHEY, CDR2 SVGAGI. The CDR3 is 15 residues long.

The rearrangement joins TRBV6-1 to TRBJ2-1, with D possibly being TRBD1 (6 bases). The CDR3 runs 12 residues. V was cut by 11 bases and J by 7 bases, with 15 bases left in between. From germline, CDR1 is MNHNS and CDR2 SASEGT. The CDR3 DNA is TGTGCCGGGGACAACTGGGATAATGAGCAGTTCTTC. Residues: CAGDNWDNEQFF.

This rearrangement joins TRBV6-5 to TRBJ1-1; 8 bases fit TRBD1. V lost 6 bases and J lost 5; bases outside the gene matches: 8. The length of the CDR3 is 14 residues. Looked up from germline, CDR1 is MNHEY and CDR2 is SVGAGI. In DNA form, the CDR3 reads TGTGCCAGCAGCCCTCAGGGGGCGGGTACTGAAGCTTTCTTT. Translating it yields CASSPQGAGTEAFF.

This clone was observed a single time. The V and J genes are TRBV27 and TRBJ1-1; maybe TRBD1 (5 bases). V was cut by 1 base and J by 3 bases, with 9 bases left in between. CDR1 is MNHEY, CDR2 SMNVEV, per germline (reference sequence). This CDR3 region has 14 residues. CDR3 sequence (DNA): TGTGCCAGCAGTTTATTGGGGGGGGACACTGAAGCTTTCTTT. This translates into CASSLLGGDTEAFF.